This is a list of T cell receptor beta chains from one sample in a study of T-cell memory formation after mild COVID-19. A single record per CDR3 protein comes from TCRdb applying MiXCR to the 5' RACE reads. Of nearly 110,000 distinct CDR3 sequences detected, more than 15% appear once; the ten largest clones hold over 25%. The specimen was PBMCs or a T cell subset sorted from them (not recorded which). The receptors were sampled from an adult woman who had mild COVID-19 (a few samples of this study predate the infection). Cell type and time point are not known. The CDR3 runs from the conserved cysteine through the conserved F or W. The order of the fields is D gene, clone size, J gene, V gene, CDR3 DNA, CDR3 protein. The D gene is left open where the match is weak. Clone size is shown for a subset of rows, as once, few, many or a class of expanded clone.

TRBD2,many,TRBJ2-7,TRBV9,TGTGCCAGCAGCGCAATCGGGACTAGCGCTACCTACGAGCAGTACTTC,CASSAIGTSATYEQYF
TRBD2,many,TRBJ2-1,TRBV4-3,TGCGCCAGCAGCCAAGATGAGACTAGCGGTTATTACAATGAGCAGTTCTTC,CASSQDETSGYYNEQFF
NA,few,TRBJ2-7,TRBV7-9,TGTGCCAGCAGCCAGACGCAGGTATTTCTCTACGAGCAGTACTTC,CASSQTQVFLYEQYF
NA,many,TRBJ2-1,TRBV4-1,TGCGCCAGCAGCCAAGAATGGGGAAATGAGCAGTTCTTC,CASSQEWGNEQFF
TRBD1,few,TRBJ2-1,TRBV4-3,TGCGCCAGCAGCCAAGGACAGGGGCCCTACAATGAGCAGTTCTTC,CASSQGQGPYNEQFF
NA,NA,TRBJ1-1,TRBV7-9,TGTGCCAGCAGCTTAGGTCTTCAGGCGGGGACTGAAGCTTTCTTT,CASSLGLQAGTEAFF
NA,many,TRBJ2-5,TRBV27,TGTGCCAGCAGTTCGGGCCTTGAGGAGACCCAGTACTTC,CASSSGLEETQYF
NA,few,TRBJ2-1,TRBV4-3,TGCGCCAGCAGCCAAGAGGCCCGATCTGGGGATGAGCAGTTCTTC,CASSQEARSGDEQFF
TRBD1,NA,TRBJ1-1,TRBV19,TGTGCCAGTAGTCGGGACAGCTGGAACACTGAAGCTTTCTTT,CASSRDSWNTEAFF
NA,few,TRBJ2-3,TRBV7-8,TGTGCCAGCAGCTTACTACGCACAGATACGCAGTATTTT,CASSLLRTDTQYF
NA,few,TRBJ2-3,TRBV20-1,TGCAGTGCTCCTAGAACCACGACATTGACTAGCACAGATACGCAGTATTTT,CSAPRTTTLTSTDTQYF
TRBD2,few,TRBJ2-1,TRBV7-9,TGTGCCAGCAGCTCGTTACTAGCGGGGGACCCAAATGAGCAGTTCTTC,CASSSLLAGDPNEQFF
NA,NA,TRBJ2-3,TRBV11-2,TGTGCCAGCAGCTTAGAAGATTGGCCAGCCTCTAGCACAGATACGCAGTATTTT,CASSLEDWPASSTDTQYF
TRBD2,NA,TRBJ2-1,TRBV5-1,TGCGCCAGCAGCTTTAAAGGACTAGCGGGGGGGCCCAATGAGCAGTTCTTC,CASSFKGLAGGPNEQFF
TRBD1,many,TRBJ2-7,TRBV5-1,TGCGCCAGCAGCGCCCCCCGGGACAGGGGGACATACGAGCAGTACTTC,CASSAPRDRGTYEQYF
TRBD1,few,TRBJ1-2,TRBV6-6,TGTGCCAGCAGCCCCACAGGGGGCGCAATCTATGGCTACACCTTC,CASSPTGGAIYGYTF
TRBD1,NA,TRBJ2-7,TRBV7-9,TGTGCCAGCAGCTTAGCGAGGGACAGGGGGCGAACCTACGAGCAGTACTTC,CASSLARDRGRTYEQYF
TRBD1,few,TRBJ1-6,TRBV4-1,TGCGCCAGCAGCCAACCGGACAGGGGCTCCTATAATTCACCCCTCCACTTT,CASSQPDRGSYNSPLHF
TRBD2,many,TRBJ2-4,TRBV24-1,TGTGCCACCAGTGAGGGACTAGCGGGAGAGTTAAACATTCAGTACTTC,CATSEGLAGELNIQYF
NA,few,TRBJ2-7,TRBV29-1,TGCAGCGTTGAGCCCCGAGAGAAGGGCCACGAGCAGTACTTC,CSVEPREKGHEQYF
TRBD2,NA,TRBJ2-7,TRBV5-1,TGCGCCAGCAGCGCGGTAGCGGGGACCTACGAGCAGTACTTC,CASSAVAGTYEQYF
NA,NA,TRBJ1-2,TRBV4-2,TGTGCCAGCAGCCAAGATCGGGCCGCATATGGCTACACCTTC,CASSQDRAAYGYTF
NA,NA,TRBJ2-1,TRBV11-2,TGTGCCAGCAGCCCGGACAGAAACTCCTACAATGAGCAGTTCTTC,CASSPDRNSYNEQFF
NA,NA,TRBJ1-2,TRBV9,TGTGCCAGCAGCGTATCTCGCATCGGCTATGGCTACACCTTC,CASSVSRIGYGYTF
NA,NA,TRBJ1-1,TRBV29-1,TGCAGCGTTGAAACAGGGTGGGGTGAAGCTTTCTTT,CSVETGWGEAFF
TRBD2,NA,TRBJ2-1,TRBV11-2,TGTGCAAGCAGCTTAGGTATTAGCGGGAGAAATGAGCAGTTCTTC,CASSLGISGRNEQFF
TRBD1,NA,TRBJ2-1,TRBV2,TGTGCCTACGGGACAGGGGAGGGGGATGAGCAGTTCTTC,CAYGTGEGDEQFF
NA,NA,TRBJ2-3,TRBV6-5,TGTGCCAGCAGTTACTCTCTAACTAGGGCAACAACAGATACGCAGTATTTT,CASSYSLTRATTDTQYF
TRBD1,few,TRBJ2-1,TRBV7-6,TGTGCCAGCAGCCCGGACAGGGACCGTGATGAGCAGTTCTTC,CASSPDRDRDEQFF
NA,few,TRBJ2-1,TRBV7-2,TGTGCCAGCAGCTTAGTTGTTAGCGGCAGGGATGAGCAGTTCTTC,CASSLVVSGRDEQFF
NA,NA,TRBJ2-2,TRBV15,TGTGCCACCAGCAGAGGCAGAGATTTTTACACCGGGGAGCTGTTTTTT,CATSRGRDFYTGELFF
NA,few,TRBJ1-1,TRBV2,TGTGCCAGCAGCCAAGCGGGGACGAACACTGAAGCTTTCTTT,CASSQAGTNTEAFF
TRBD2,NA,TRBJ2-7,TRBV29-1,TGCAGCGTTCGACTAGCGGGATTCTACGAGCAGTACTTC,CSVRLAGFYEQYF
TRBD2,NA,TRBJ2-7,TRBV5-6,TGTGCCAGCAGAAGGGGACTACCGGAAACTATCGGCTACGAGCAGTACTTC,CASRRGLPETIGYEQYF
TRBD1,many,TRBJ2-7,TRBV4-1,TGCGCCAGCAGCCAAGGGACAGGGTACGAGCAGTACTTC,CASSQGTGYEQYF
NA,NA,TRBJ2-5,TRBV30,TGTGCCTGGAGGCCCGGGGCCTCACGGGAGACCCAGTACTTC,CAWRPGASRETQYF
NA,NA,TRBJ2-7,TRBV7-9,TGTGCCAGCAGCTCCACCCCGGGGCTCAGAAAGCAGTACTTC,CASSSTPGLRKQYF
NA,NA,TRBJ2-7,TRBV12-3/TRBV12-4,TGTGCCAGCACCCAAGACATCGAGGGGTCCGACGAGCAGTACTTC,CASTQDIEGSDEQYF
NA,NA,TRBJ2-7,TRBV10-3,TGTGCCATCAGTGAGCCGGGGTACGAGCAGTACTTC,CAISEPGYEQYF